This TCR beta chain was obtained from a study of shared clonotypes between healthy human individuals. The CDR3 length is 12 residues. Between the trimmed V and J ends, which lost 8 bases and 2 bases, there was a span of 10 bases. Germline V CDR1 and CDR2: MGHDK, SYGVNS. There are a few counts of this clone. TCRdb's table, derived via immunoSEQ multiplex PCR, lists solely in-frame clones and lacks some. Of 400,000 to 600,000 clones listed, 75% to 80% are singletons. Sequenced material: PBMCs. The chain joins TRBV25-1 to TRBJ2-7; a weak D match, TRBD1 (6 bases). This sequence was found in a woman in her thirties or forties in good health. Some clones in this sample may be carry-over from other donors' samples. CDR3 amino acids: CASGRDTYEQYF. CDR3 DNA: TGTGCCAGCGGCCGGGACACCTACGAGCAGTACTTC.